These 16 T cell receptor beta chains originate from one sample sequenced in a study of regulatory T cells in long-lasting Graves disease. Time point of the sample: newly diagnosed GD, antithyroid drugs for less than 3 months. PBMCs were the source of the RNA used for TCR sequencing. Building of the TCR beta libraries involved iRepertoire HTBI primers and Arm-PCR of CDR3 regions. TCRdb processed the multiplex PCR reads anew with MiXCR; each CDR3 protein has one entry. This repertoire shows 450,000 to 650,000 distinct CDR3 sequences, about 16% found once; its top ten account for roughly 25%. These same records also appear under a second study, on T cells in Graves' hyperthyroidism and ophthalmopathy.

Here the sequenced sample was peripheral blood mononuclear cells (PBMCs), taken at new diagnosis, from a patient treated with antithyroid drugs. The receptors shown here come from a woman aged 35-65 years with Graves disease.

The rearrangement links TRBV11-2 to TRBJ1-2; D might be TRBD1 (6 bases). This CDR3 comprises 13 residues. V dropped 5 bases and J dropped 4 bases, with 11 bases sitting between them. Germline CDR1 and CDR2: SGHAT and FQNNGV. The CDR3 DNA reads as TGTGCCAGCAGCGGGGGCAGACCCTATGGCTACACCTTC. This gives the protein CASSGGRPYGYTF.

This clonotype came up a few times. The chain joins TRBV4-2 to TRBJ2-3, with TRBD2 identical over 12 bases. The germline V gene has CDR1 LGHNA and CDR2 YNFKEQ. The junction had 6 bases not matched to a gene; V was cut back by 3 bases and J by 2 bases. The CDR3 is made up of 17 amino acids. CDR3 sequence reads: CASSHDRTSGVTDTQYF. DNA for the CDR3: TGTGCCAGCAGCCATGATCGGACTAGCGGGGTCACAGATACGCAGTATTTT.

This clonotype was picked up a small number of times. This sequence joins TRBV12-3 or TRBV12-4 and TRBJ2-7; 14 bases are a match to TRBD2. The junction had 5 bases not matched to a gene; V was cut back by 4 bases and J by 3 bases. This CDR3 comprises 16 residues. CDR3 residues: CASSSTSGGALYEQYF. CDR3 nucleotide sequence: TGTGCCAGCAGTTCGACTAGCGGGGGGGCCCTCTACGAGCAGTACTTC.

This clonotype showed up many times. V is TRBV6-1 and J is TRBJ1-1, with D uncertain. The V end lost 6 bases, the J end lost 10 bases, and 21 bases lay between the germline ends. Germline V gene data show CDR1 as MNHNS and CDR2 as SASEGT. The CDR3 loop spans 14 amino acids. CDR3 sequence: CASSPGAPLGGAFF. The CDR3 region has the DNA TGTGCCAGCAGCCCCGGAGCCCCGCTCGGAGGAGCTTTCTTT.

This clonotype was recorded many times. The CDR3 loop reads CAISEGQGDTEAFF. The DNA of the CDR3 is TGTGCCATCAGTGAGGGGCAGGGGGACACTGAAGCTTTCTTT. The chain uses TRBV10-3 and TRBJ1-1; TRBD1 matches 7 bases. Germline-derived CDR1 and CDR2 are ENHRY and SYGVKD. CDR3 size: 14 residues. Trimming removed 2 bases from V and 3 bases from J; junction bases left unmatched: 3.

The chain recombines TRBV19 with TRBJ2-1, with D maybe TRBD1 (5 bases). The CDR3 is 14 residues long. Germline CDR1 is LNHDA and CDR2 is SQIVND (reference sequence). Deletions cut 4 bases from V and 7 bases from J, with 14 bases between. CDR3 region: CASSRGLQANEQFF. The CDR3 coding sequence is TGTGCCAGTAGTAGGGGCCTACAGGCTAATGAGCAGTTCTTC.

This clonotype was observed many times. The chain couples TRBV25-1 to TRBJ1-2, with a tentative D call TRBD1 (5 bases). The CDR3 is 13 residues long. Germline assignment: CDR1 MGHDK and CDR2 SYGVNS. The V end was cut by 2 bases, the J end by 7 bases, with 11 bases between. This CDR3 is CASSELGGVGYTF. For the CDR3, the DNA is TGTGCCAGCAGTGAACTGGGGGGGGTTGGCTACACCTTC.

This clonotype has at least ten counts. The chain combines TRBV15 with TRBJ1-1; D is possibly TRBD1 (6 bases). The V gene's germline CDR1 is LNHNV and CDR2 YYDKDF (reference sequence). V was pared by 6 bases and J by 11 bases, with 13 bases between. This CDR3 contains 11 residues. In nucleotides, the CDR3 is TGTGCCACCAGAGTGGGCCAGGGGGCTTTCTTT. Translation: CATRVGQGAFF. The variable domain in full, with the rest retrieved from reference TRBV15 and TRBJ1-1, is DAMVIQNPRYQVTQFGKPVTLSCSQTLNHNVMYWYQQKSSQAPKLLFHYYDKDFNNEADTPDNFQSRRPNTSFCFLDIRSPGLGDTAMYLCATRVGQGAFFGQGTRLTVV.

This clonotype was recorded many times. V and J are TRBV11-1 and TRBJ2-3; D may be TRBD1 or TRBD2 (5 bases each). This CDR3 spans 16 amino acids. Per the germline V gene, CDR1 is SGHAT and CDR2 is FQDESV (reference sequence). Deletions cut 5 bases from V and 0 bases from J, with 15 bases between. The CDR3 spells CASSLRDPHSTDTQYF. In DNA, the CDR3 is TGTGCCAGCAGCCTACGGGACCCGCATAGCACAGATACGCAGTATTTT.

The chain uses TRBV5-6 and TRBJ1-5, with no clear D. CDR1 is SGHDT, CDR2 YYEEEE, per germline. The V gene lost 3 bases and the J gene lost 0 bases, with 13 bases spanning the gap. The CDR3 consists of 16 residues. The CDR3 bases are TGTGCCAGCAGCTCTGGTATGACCTCTAGCAATCAGCCCCAGCATTTT. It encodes CASSSGMTSSNQPQHF.

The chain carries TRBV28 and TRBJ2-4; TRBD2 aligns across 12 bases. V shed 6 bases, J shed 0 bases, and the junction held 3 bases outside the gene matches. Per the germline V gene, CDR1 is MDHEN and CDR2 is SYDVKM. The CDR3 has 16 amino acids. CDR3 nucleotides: TGTGCCAGCAGACCTAGCGGGGGGGTAGCCAAAAACATTCAGTACTTC. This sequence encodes CASRPSGGVAKNIQYF.

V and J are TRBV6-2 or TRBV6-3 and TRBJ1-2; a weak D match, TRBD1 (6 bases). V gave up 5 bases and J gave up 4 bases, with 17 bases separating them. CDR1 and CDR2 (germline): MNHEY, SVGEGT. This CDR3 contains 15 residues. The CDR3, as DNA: TGTGCCAGCAGTACCGACAGGTCGAACTTCTATGGCTACACCTTC. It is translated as CASSTDRSNFYGYTF.

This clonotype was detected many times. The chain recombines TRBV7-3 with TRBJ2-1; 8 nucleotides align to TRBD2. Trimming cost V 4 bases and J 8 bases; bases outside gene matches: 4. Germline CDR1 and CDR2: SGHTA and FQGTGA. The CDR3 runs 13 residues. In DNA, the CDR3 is TGTGCCAGCAGCTCGAGCGGGGGCTATGAGCAGTTCTTC. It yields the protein CASSSSGGYEQFF.

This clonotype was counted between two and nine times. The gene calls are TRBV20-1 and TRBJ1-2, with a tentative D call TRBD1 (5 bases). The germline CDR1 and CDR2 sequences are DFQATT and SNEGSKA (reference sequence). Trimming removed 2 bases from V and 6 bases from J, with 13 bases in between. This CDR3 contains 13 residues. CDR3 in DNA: TGCAGTGCTAGAATGGGTGGGGCCGATGGCTACACCTTC. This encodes CSARMGGADGYTF.

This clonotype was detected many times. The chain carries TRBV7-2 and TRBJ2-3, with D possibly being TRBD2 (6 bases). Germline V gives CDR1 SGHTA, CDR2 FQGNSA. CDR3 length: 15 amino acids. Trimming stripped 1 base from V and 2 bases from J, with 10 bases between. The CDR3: CASSLVTGLTDTQYF. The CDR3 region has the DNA TGTGCCAGCAGCTTAGTGACGGGACTCACAGATACGCAGTATTTT. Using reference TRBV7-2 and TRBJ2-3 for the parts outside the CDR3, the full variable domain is GAGVSQSPSNKVTEKGKDVELRCDPISGHTALYWYRQSLGQGLEFLIYFQGNSAPDKSGLPSDRFSAERTGGSVSTLTIQRTQQEDSAVYLCASSLVTGLTDTQYFGPGTRLTVL.

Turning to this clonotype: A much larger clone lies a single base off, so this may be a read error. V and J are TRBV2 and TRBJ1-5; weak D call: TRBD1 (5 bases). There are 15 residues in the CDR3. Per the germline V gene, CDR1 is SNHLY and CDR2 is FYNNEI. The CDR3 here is CANSAGTGRTWPQHF. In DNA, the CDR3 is TGTGCCAACAGTGCGGGGACGGGGAGGACATGGCCCCAGCATTTT.